Listed below are T cell receptor beta chains from one sample, sequenced in a study of control samples from healthy donors and cancer patients. Sequencing used immunoSEQ multiplex PCR; TCRdb keeps in-frame clones, though not all of them. The sample records about 54,000 clones, 95% to 97% being singletons. Sample: blood. The source of these receptors is a woman in her twenties or thirties in good health. The CDR3 runs from the conserved cysteine through the conserved F or W. Each record gives: D gene, clone size, V gene, J gene, CDR3 protein, CDR3 DNA. A D gene is named only where the DNA matches it firmly. Clone size is not always given. Where it is, it says once, few, many or a class for expanded clones.

.	.	TRBV5-8	TRBJ2-7	CASSSYREQYF	TGTGCCAGCAGCTCCTATCGCGAGCAGTACTTC
.	once	TRBV30	TRBJ1-2	CAWMGNYGYTF	TGTGCCTGGATGGGTAACTATGGCTACACCTTC
.	.	TRBV7-8	TRBJ2-1	CASSLTNWQGSNEQFF	TGTGCCAGCAGCTTAACGAATTGGCAGGGTAGTAATGAGCAGTTCTTC
TRBD2	.	TRBV25-1	TRBJ2-5	CASSGGAGFFRETQYF	TGTGCCAGCAGCGGGGGGGCGGGATTTTTTCGGGAGACCCAGTACTTC
.	.	TRBV19	TRBJ1-4	CASSWTATNEKLFF	TGTGCCAGTAGCTGGACAGCAACTAATGAAAAACTGTTTTTT
.	.	TRBV5-1	TRBJ2-1	CASSPGVNNEQFF	TGCGCCAGCAGTCCCGGGGTCAACAATGAGCAGTTCTTC
TRBD2	.	TRBV30	TRBJ2-1	CAWNPTSVENEQFF	TGTGCCTGGAACCCCACTAGCGTCGAAAATGAGCAGTTCTTC
.	.	TRBV6-5	TRBJ1-6	CASNSEYNSPLHF	TGTGCCAGCAATTCTGAGTATAATTCACCCCTCCACTTT
TRBD1	.	TRBV28	TRBJ2-4	CASSTTGGLAKNIQYF	TGTGCCAGCAGCACCACAGGGGGCCTCGCCAAAAACATTCAGTACTTC
.	.	TRBV27	TRBJ1-1	CASSRDGDTEAFF	TGTGCCAGCAGTCGAGACGGTGACACTGAAGCTTTCTTT
.	.	TRBV13	TRBJ2-7	CASSSLENSYEQYF	TGTGCCAGCAGCTCTCTGGAGAACTCCTACGAGCAGTACTTC
.	.	TRBV11-2	TRBJ2-7	CASSQGTSYYEQYF	TGTGCCAGCAGCCAGGGGACGAGTTACTACGAGCAGTACTTC
.	.	TRBV29-1	TRBJ2-5	CSVAGDQETQYF	TGCAGCGTTGCCGGGGACCAAGAGACCCAGTACTTC
.	.	TRBV9	TRBJ1-6	CASSSGGGYSPLHF	TGTGCCAGCAGCTCCGGGGGGGGCTATTCACCCCTCCACTTT
.	once	TRBV29-1	TRBJ1-2	CSVPDRYYGYTF	TGCAGCGTTCCAGACAGGTACTATGGCTACACCTTC
.	once	TRBV21-1	TRBJ1-1	CASSKIPGGLMNTEAFF	TGTGCCAGCAGCAAAATCCCCGGGGGACTCATGAACACTGAAGCTTTCTTT
.	.	TRBV29-1	TRBJ2-1	CSVGPWGWMAGKNEQFF	TGCAGCGTTGGCCCGTGGGGATGGATGGCCGGCAAAAATGAGCAGTTCTTC
.	.	TRBV5-4	TRBJ2-7	CASSARGVSIYEQYF	TGTGCCAGCAGCGCGAGGGGGGTCTCCATCTACGAGCAGTACTTC
TRBD1	.	TRBV6-5	TRBJ2-1	CASSLNRGYNEQFF	TGTGCCAGCAGCCTAAACAGGGGCTACAATGAGCAGTTCTTC
TRBD2	.	TRBV2	TRBJ2-7	CASSETSESSYEQYF	TGTGCCAGCAGCGAAACTAGCGAAAGCTCCTACGAGCAGTACTTC
TRBD2	.	TRBV7-2	TRBJ2-1	CASSSRGSREGLSYNEQFF	TGTGCCAGCAGTTCAAGGGGGTCGCGGGAGGGCCTTTCCTACAATGAGCAGTTCTTC
.	.	TRBV19	TRBJ1-3	CATSSGALGNTIYF	TGTGCCACCTCTTCGGGGGCGCTGGGAAACACCATATATTTT
TRBD1	.	TRBV2	TRBJ1-6	CASSASGTVYNSPLHF	TGTGCCAGCAGTGCATCCGGGACAGTTTATAATTCACCCCTCCACTTT
.	.	TRBV11-2	TRBJ1-2	CASSLDGRDYGYTF	TGTGCCAGCAGCTTAGACGGGCGAGACTATGGCTACACCTTC
.	.	TRBV7-9	TRBJ1-6	CASSQGGPGSPLHF	TGCGCCAGCAGCCAAGGTGGACCGGGGTCACCCCTCCACTTT